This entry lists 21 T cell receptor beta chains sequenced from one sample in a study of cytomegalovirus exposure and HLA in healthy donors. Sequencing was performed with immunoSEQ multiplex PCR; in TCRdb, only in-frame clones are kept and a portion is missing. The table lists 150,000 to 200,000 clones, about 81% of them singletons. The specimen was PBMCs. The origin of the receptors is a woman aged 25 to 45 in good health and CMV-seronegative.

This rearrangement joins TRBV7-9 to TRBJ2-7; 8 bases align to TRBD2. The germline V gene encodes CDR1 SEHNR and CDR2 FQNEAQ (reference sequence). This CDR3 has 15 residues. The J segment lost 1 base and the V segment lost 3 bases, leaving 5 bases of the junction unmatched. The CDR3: CASSFAGGGSYEQYF. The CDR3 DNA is TGTGCCAGCAGCTTCGCGGGGGGCGGGTCCTACGAGCAGTACTTC.

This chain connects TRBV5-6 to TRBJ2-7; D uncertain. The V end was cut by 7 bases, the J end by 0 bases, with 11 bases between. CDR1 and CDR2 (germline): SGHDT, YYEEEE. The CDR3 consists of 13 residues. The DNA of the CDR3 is TGTGCCAGCGGCCCACCAAGCTCCTACGAGCAGTACTTC. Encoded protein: CASGPPSSYEQYF.

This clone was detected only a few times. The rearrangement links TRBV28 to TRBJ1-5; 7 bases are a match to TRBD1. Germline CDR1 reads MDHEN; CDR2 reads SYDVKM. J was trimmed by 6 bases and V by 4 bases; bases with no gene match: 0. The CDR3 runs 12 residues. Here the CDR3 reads CASSWDSQPQHF. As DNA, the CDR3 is TGTGCCAGCAGTTGGGACAGTCAGCCCCAGCATTTT.

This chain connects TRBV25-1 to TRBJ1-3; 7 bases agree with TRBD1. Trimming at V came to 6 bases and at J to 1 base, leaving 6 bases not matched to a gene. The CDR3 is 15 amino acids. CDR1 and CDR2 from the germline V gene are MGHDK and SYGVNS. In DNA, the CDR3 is TGTGCCAGCAGCAACAGGGGTAGATCTGGAAACACCATATATTTT. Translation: CASSNRGRSGNTIYF.

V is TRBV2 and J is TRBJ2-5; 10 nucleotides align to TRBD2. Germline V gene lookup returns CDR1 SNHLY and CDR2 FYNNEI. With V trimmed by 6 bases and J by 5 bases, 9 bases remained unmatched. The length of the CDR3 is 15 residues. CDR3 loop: CASRRTSGGEETQYF. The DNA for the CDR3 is TGTGCCAGCAGGAGGACTAGCGGAGGCGAGGAGACCCAGTACTTC.

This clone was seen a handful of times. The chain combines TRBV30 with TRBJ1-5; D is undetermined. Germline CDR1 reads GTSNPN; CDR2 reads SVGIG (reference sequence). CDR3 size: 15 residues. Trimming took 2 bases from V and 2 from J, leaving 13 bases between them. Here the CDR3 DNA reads TGTGCCTGGAGTCAAGAGCCCTTTCGCAATCAGCCCCAGCATTTT. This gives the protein CAWSQEPFRNQPQHF.

DNA for the CDR3: TGTGCCAGCAGACCCAGGGAGCGGGAGGTACCGGGGAAAGATACGCAGTATTTT. Its translation: CASRPREREVPGKDTQYF. The rearrangement links TRBV6-4 to TRBJ2-3; 9 bases align to TRBD2. The V gene end was trimmed by 6 bases and the J gene end by 5 bases; junction bases not matched to a gene: 18. Germline lookup yields CDR1 MRHNA and CDR2 SNTAGT. The CDR3 contains 18 residues.

CDR3 amino acids: CASSINRGLETQYF. In DNA form, the CDR3 reads TGTGCCAGTAGTATTAACAGGGGTTTGGAGACCCAGTACTTC. V gene TRBV19 combines with J gene TRBJ2-5; 7 nucleotides agree with TRBD1. J was trimmed by 5 bases and V by 3 bases; bases with no gene match: 6. This CDR3 spans 14 amino acids. Germline V gene data show CDR1 as LNHDA and CDR2 as SQIVND (reference sequence).

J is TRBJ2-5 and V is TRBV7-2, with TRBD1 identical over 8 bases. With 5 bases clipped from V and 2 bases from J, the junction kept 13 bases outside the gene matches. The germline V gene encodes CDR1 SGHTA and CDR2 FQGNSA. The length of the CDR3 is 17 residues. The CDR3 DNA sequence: TGTGCCAGCAGCCCGTTCCGGGACAGGTTGGATCAAGAGACCCAGTACTTC. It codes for CASSPFRDRLDQETQYF. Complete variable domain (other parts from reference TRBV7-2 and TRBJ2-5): GAGVSQSPSNKVTEKGKDVELRCDPISGHTALYWYRQSLGQGLEFLIYFQGNSAPDKSGLPSDRFSAERTGGSVSTLTIQRTQQEDSAVYLCASSPFRDRLDQETQYFGPGTRLLVL.

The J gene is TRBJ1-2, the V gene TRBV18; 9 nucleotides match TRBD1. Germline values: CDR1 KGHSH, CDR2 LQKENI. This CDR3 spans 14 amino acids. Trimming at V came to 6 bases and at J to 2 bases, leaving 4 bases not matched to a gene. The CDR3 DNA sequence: TGTGCCAGCTCTCGGGACAGGGACAACTATGGCTACACCTTC. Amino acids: CASSRDRDNYGYTF.

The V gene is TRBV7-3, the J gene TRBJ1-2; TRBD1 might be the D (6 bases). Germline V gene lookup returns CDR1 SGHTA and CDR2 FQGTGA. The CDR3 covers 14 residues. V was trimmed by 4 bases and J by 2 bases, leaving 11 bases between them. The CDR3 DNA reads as TGTGCCAGCAGCTCCGCAGGGGCAAACTATGGCTACACCTTC. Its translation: CASSSAGANYGYTF.

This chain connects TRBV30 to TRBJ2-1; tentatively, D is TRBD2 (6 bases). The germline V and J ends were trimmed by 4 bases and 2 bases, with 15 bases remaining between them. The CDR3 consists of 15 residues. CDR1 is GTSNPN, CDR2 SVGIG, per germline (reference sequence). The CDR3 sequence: CAWKVKRAAYNEQFF. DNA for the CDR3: TGTGCCTGGAAGGTCAAGCGGGCGGCCTACAATGAGCAGTTCTTC.

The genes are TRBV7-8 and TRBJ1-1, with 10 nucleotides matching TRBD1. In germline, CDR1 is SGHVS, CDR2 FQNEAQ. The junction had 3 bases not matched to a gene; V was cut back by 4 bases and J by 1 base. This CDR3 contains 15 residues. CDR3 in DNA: TGTGCCAGCAGCTCCCGGGACAGGGGGAACACTGAAGCTTTCTTT. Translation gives CASSSRDRGNTEAFF.

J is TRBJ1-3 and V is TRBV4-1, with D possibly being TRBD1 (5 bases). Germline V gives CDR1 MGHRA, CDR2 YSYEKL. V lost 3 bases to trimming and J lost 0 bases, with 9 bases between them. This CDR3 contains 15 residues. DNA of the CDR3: TGCGCCAGCAGCCATTCGACAGCCTCTGGAAACACCATATATTTT. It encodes CASSHSTASGNTIYF.

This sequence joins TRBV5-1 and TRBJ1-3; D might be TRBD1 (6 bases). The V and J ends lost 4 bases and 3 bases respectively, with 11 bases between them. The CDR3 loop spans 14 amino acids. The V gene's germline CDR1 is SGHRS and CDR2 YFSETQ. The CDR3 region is CASSPYRDGNTIYF. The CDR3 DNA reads TGCGCCAGCAGCCCATACAGGGATGGAAACACCATATATTTT.

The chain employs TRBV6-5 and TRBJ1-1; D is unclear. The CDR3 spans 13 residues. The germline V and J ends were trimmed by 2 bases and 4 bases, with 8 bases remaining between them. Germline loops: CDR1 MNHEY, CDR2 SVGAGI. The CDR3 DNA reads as TGTGCCAGCAGTTACGTAGAGGGCACTGAAGCTTTCTTT. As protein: CASSYVEGTEAFF.

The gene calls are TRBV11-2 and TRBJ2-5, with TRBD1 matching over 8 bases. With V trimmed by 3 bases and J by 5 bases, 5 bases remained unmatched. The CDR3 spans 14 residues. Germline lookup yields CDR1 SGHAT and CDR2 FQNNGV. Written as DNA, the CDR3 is TGTGCCAGCAGCTTGGGACAGGCGGTGGAGACCCAGTACTTC. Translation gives CASSLGQAVETQYF.

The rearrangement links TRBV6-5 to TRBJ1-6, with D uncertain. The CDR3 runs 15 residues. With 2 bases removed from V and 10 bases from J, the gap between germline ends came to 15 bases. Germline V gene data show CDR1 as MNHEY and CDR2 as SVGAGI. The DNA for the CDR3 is TGTGCCAGCAGTTACGAGGCGGGTGGGAAGTCACCCCTCCACTTT. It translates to CASSYEAGGKSPLHF.

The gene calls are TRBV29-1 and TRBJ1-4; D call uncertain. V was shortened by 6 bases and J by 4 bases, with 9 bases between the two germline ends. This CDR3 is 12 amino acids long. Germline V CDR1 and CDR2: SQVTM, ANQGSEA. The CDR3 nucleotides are TGCAGCGTCAGCGACGGTAATGAAAAACTGTTTTTT. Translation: CSVSDGNEKLFF.

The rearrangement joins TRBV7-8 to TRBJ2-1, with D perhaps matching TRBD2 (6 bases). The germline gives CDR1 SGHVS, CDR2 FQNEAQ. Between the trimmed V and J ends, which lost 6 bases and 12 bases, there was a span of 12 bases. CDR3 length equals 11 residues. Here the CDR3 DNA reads TGTGCCAGCAGTGCGGGGCGTGGGCAGTTCTTC. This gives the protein CASSAGRGQFF.

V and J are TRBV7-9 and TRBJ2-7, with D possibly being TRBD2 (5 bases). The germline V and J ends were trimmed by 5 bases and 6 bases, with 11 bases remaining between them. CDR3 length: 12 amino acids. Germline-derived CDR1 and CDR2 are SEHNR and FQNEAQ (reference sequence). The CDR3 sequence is CASSQMGSEQYF. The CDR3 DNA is TGTGCCAGCAGCCAGATGGGGAGCGAGCAGTACTTC.